These T cell receptor beta chains were read from a single sample in a study of shared clonotypes between healthy human individuals. Clones were sequenced by immunoSEQ multiplex PCR, and TCRdb holds only the in-frame ones, with some missing. This table has 400,000 to 600,000 clones, approximately 94% appearing once. Input material: naive CD4+ T cells sorted from blood. The receptors come from a woman between 25 and 40 years old in good health. The CDR3 runs from the conserved cysteine through the conserved F or W. Fields, in order: clone size, D gene, CDR3 length, V gene, J gene, CDR3 protein, CDR3 DNA. D genes are given only for firm matches. Not every row has a clone size; where given, it reads once, few, many or a size class.

abundance: -; d_gene: -; len: 12; v_gene: TRBV28; j_gene: TRBJ2-7; CDR3aa: CASTTQHYEQYF; CDR3nt: TGTGCCAGCACCACGCAACACTACGAGCAGTACTTC
abundance: -; d_gene: -; len: 11; v_gene: TRBV10-3; j_gene: TRBJ1-1; CDR3aa: CAISEGTEAFF; CDR3nt: TGTGCCATCAGTGAGGGGACTGAAGCTTTCTTT
abundance: -; d_gene: TRBD1; len: 15; v_gene: TRBV11-2; j_gene: TRBJ2-5; CDR3aa: CASSHGQGRQETQYF; CDR3nt: TGTGCCAGCAGCCACGGACAGGGACGCCAAGAGACCCAGTACTTC
abundance: -; d_gene: TRBD2; len: 14; v_gene: TRBV19; j_gene: TRBJ2-7; CDR3aa: CASRISGNSYEQYF; CDR3nt: TGTGCCAGTAGGATAAGCGGGAATTCCTACGAGCAGTACTTC
abundance: once; d_gene: TRBD2; len: 16; v_gene: TRBV9; j_gene: TRBJ2-5; CDR3aa: CASSLGLAGKQETQYF; CDR3nt: TGTGCCAGCAGCTTAGGACTAGCGGGCAAGCAAGAGACCCAGTACTTC
abundance: -; d_gene: -; len: 14; v_gene: TRBV10-1; j_gene: TRBJ2-7; CDR3aa: CASSVQADSYEQYF; CDR3nt: TGCGCCAGCAGTGTCCAAGCGGACTCCTACGAGCAGTACTTC
abundance: -; d_gene: TRBD1; len: 15; v_gene: TRBV28; j_gene: TRBJ2-6; CDR3aa: CASSSQGAGANVLTF; CDR3nt: TGTGCCAGCAGTTCCCAGGGGGCTGGGGCCAACGTCCTGACTTTC
abundance: -; d_gene: -; len: 15; v_gene: TRBV7-3; j_gene: TRBJ2-7; CDR3aa: CASSRGGGDTYEQYF; CDR3nt: TGTGCCAGCAGCCGTGGGGGAGGTGACACATACGAGCAGTACTTC
abundance: -; d_gene: TRBD1; len: 13; v_gene: TRBV6-6; j_gene: TRBJ2-7; CDR3aa: CASRDRRTYEQYF; CDR3nt: TGTGCCAGCAGGGACAGGCGAACCTACGAGCAGTACTTC
abundance: -; d_gene: -; len: 16; v_gene: TRBV7-9; j_gene: TRBJ1-1; CDR3aa: CASSLIIIGARSEAFF; CDR3nt: TGTGCCAGCAGCCTCATCATAATAGGGGCAAGAAGCGAAGCTTTCTTT
abundance: once; d_gene: -; len: 13; v_gene: TRBV14; j_gene: TRBJ1-3; CDR3aa: CASSIKAGNTIYF; CDR3nt: TGTGCCAGCAGCATTAAGGCGGGAAACACCATATATTTT
abundance: -; d_gene: -; len: 14; v_gene: TRBV19; j_gene: TRBJ1-4; CDR3aa: CASTTTATNEKLFF; CDR3nt: TGTGCCAGTACTACGACTGCAACTAATGAAAAACTGTTTTTT
abundance: -; d_gene: TRBD2; len: 19; v_gene: TRBV7-6; j_gene: TRBJ2-3; CDR3aa: CASFEGAHGGRAGSDTQYF; CDR3nt: TGTGCCAGCTTCGAGGGGGCGCACGGCGGGAGGGCCGGTTCAGATACGCAGTATTTT
abundance: -; d_gene: -; len: 13; v_gene: TRBV18; j_gene: TRBJ1-4; CDR3aa: CASSPGLGEKLFF; CDR3nt: TGTGCCAGCTCACCAGGACTGGGGGAAAAACTGTTTTTT
abundance: -; d_gene: -; len: 13; v_gene: TRBV28; j_gene: TRBJ2-7; CDR3aa: CASSETRSYEQYF; CDR3nt: TGTGCCAGCAGCGAAACAAGGTCCTACGAGCAGTACTTC
abundance: once; d_gene: TRBD1; len: 16; v_gene: TRBV19; j_gene: TRBJ2-5; CDR3aa: CASSAQPGQGWETQYF; CDR3nt: TGTGCCAGTAGTGCCCAACCGGGACAGGGCTGGGAGACCCAGTACTTC
abundance: -; d_gene: TRBD2; len: 18; v_gene: TRBV15; j_gene: TRBJ2-1; CDR3aa: CATSRDPLAGGSYNEQFF; CDR3nt: TGTGCCACCAGCAGAGATCCCCTAGCGGGAGGGTCCTACAATGAGCAGTTCTTC
abundance: -; d_gene: -; len: 14; v_gene: TRBV2; j_gene: TRBJ1-3; CDR3aa: CASRNIGNGNTIYF; CDR3nt: TGTGCCAGCAGAAACATAGGGAACGGAAACACCATATATTTT
abundance: -; d_gene: TRBD1; len: 16; v_gene: TRBV18; j_gene: TRBJ2-1; CDR3aa: CASSRSGTGGLDEQFF; CDR3nt: TGTGCCAGCTCAAGGTCCGGGACAGGGGGCTTGGATGAGCAGTTCTTC
abundance: -; d_gene: -; len: 14; v_gene: TRBV10-2; j_gene: TRBJ2-7; CDR3aa: CASGPGEMYYEQYF; CDR3nt: TGCGCCAGCGGGCCAGGGGAAATGTACTACGAGCAGTACTTC
abundance: -; d_gene: TRBD1; len: 14; v_gene: TRBV10-3; j_gene: TRBJ2-5; CDR3aa: CAISEETGLETQYF; CDR3nt: TGTGCCATCAGTGAAGAGACAGGGCTGGAGACCCAGTACTTC
abundance: -; d_gene: TRBD1; len: 16; v_gene: TRBV7-9; j_gene: TRBJ2-1; CDR3aa: CASSDRGRNPYNEQFF; CDR3nt: TGTGCCAGCAGCGACAGGGGCCGAAACCCCTACAATGAGCAGTTCTTC
abundance: -; d_gene: -; len: 14; v_gene: TRBV5-1; j_gene: TRBJ2-7; CDR3aa: CASSYGTEAYEQYF; CDR3nt: TGCGCCAGCAGCTACGGGACGGAGGCCTACGAGCAGTACTTC
abundance: -; d_gene: -; len: 16; v_gene: TRBV5-1; j_gene: TRBJ2-1; CDR3aa: CASSLVAGSSYNEQFF; CDR3nt: TGCGCCAGCAGCTTGGTCGCGGGGAGCTCCTACAATGAGCAGTTCTTC
abundance: -; d_gene: -; len: 12; v_gene: TRBV7-9; j_gene: TRBJ2-7; CDR3aa: CASSLGDYEQYF; CDR3nt: TGTGCCAGCAGCTTAGGTGACTACGAGCAGTACTTC
abundance: -; d_gene: TRBD1; len: 13; v_gene: TRBV6-5; j_gene: TRBJ2-7; CDR3aa: CASTPGGFDEQYF; CDR3nt: TGTGCCAGCACGCCAGGGGGCTTCGACGAGCAGTACTTC
abundance: -; d_gene: TRBD2; len: 19; v_gene: TRBV28; j_gene: TRBJ2-7; CDR3aa: CASSLRGTSGRYAAYEQYF; CDR3nt: TGTGCCAGCAGTTTAAGGGGGACTAGCGGGAGGTATGCAGCCTACGAGCAGTACTTC
abundance: -; d_gene: -; len: 13; v_gene: TRBV5-1; j_gene: TRBJ2-7; CDR3aa: CASSSGLSYEQYF; CDR3nt: TGCGCCAGCAGTTCAGGGCTATCCTACGAGCAGTACTTC
abundance: -; d_gene: -; len: 15; v_gene: TRBV19; j_gene: TRBJ2-3; CDR3aa: CATGKGGQATDTQYF; CDR3nt: TGTGCCACCGGGAAAGGGGGACAAGCCACAGATACGCAGTATTTT
abundance: few; d_gene: TRBD1; len: 15; v_gene: TRBV6-5; j_gene: TRBJ2-7; CDR3aa: CASSYSGTGGYEQYF; CDR3nt: TGTGCCAGCAGTTACTCCGGGACAGGGGGCTACGAGCAGTACTTC